Below, 24 T cell receptor beta chains from the same sample are listed, as sequenced in a study of Ad26.COV2.S vaccination and SARS-CoV-2 variants. Treatment noted: some 20 received Ad26.COV2.S at low or high dose, single or two shots; 5 received placebo; per-sample allocation not given. It was on day 63 after the first vaccine or placebo injection that samples were taken. Here immunoSEQ multiplex PCR was the method, and the copy in TCRdb shows in-frame clones only, minus some. The table has about 480,000 clones, roughly 85% seen once; the top ten hold around 13%. Sequenced here: peripheral blood, sampled in a trial of Ad26.COV2.S vaccine versus placebo. The receptors come from a person between 18 and 65 years old who received the Ad26.COV2.S COVID-19 vaccine or a placebo.

The rearrangement links TRBV18 to TRBJ2-1; 15 nucleotides align to TRBD2. Germline CDR1 is KGHSH and CDR2 is LQKENI. Trimming took 5 bases from V and 9 from J; bases not matched to a gene: 8. The CDR3 runs 16 residues. Here the CDR3 reads CASSNPGLAGGGEQFF. CDR3 DNA: TGTGCCAGCTCAAACCCGGGACTAGCGGGAGGAGGTGAGCAGTTCTTC.

The chain recombines TRBV7-9 with TRBJ1-2, with D possibly TRBD1 on 5 matching bases. CDR3 size: 13 residues. Germline loops: CDR1 SEHNR, CDR2 FQNEAQ (reference sequence). V dropped 8 bases and J dropped 2 bases, with 12 bases sitting between them. This chain's CDR3 is CASGAGNNYGYTF. The CDR3, as DNA: TGTGCCAGCGGGGCAGGGAACAACTATGGCTACACCTTC.

The genes are TRBV4-3 and TRBJ1-5, with D possibly being TRBD1 (6 bases). Deletions cut 1 base from V and 5 bases from J, with 9 bases between. The CDR3 is 14 residues long. Germline loops: CDR1 LGHNA, CDR2 YSLEER. The CDR3 region is CASSQGTEYQPQHF. The CDR3 DNA reads TGCGCCAGCAGCCAAGGGACAGAATATCAGCCCCAGCATTTT.

This clone was observed a few times. The chain recombines TRBV20-1 with TRBJ2-7; 9 nucleotides match TRBD2. The V gene end was trimmed by 3 bases and the J gene end by 6 bases; junction bases not matched to a gene: 9. This CDR3 region has 14 residues. Germline loops: CDR1 DFQATT, CDR2 SNEGSKA (reference sequence). The CDR3 sequence: CSASISGRLGEQYF. CDR3 nucleotides: TGCAGTGCTAGTATTAGCGGGAGATTGGGCGAGCAGTACTTC.

The V call is TRBV7-2, the J call TRBJ1-5, with a tentative D call TRBD1 (5 bases). V was cut by 2 bases and J by 5 bases, with 16 bases left in between. CDR1 and CDR2 (germline): SGHTA, FQGNSA. The CDR3 consists of 16 residues. The CDR3 sequence: CASSLTRGRKDQPQHF. The CDR3 bases are TGTGCCAGCAGCTTAACTCGGGGGAGGAAGGATCAGCCCCAGCATTTT. Looking up the rest from reference TRBV7-2 and TRBJ1-5 gives the full variable domain: GAGVSQSPSNKVTEKGKDVELRCDPISGHTALYWYRQSLGQGLEFLIYFQGNSAPDKSGLPSDRFSAERTGGSVSTLTIQRTQQEDSAVYLCASSLTRGRKDQPQHFGDGTRLSIL.

The chain recombines TRBV7-3 with TRBJ2-5, with D perhaps being TRBD1 or TRBD2 (5 bases each). Between the trimmed V and J ends, which lost 5 bases and 6 bases, there was a span of 16 bases. There are 14 residues in the CDR3. Looked up from germline, CDR1 is SGHTA and CDR2 is FQGTGA. In DNA form, the CDR3 reads TGTGCCAGCAGCCAAGGTGGGGGTCTGAAGACCCAGTACTTC. Translated: CASSQGGGLKTQYF. The whole variable domain, remainder taken from reference TRBV7-3 and TRBJ2-5, is GAGVSQTPSNKVTEKGKYVELRCDPISGHTALYWYRQSLGQGPEFLIYFQGTGAADDSGLPNDRFFAVRPEGSVSTLKIQRTERGDSAVYLCASSQGGGLKTQYFGPGTRLLVL.

This clone was seen once. The V and J genes are TRBV7-3 and TRBJ2-5; TRBD2 matches at 7 bases. Per the germline V gene, CDR1 is SGHTA and CDR2 is FQGTGA. There are 14 residues in the CDR3. J lost 2 bases, V lost 3 bases, and 3 bases had no gene match. The CDR3 sequence: CASSLGGNQETQYF. In nucleotides, the CDR3 is TGTGCCAGCAGCTTGGGGGGGAATCAAGAGACCCAGTACTTC. Variable domain in full (rest from reference TRBV7-3 and TRBJ2-5): GAGVSQTPSNKVTEKGKYVELRCDPISGHTALYWYRQSLGQGPEFLIYFQGTGAADDSGLPNDRFFAVRPEGSVSTLKIQRTERGDSAVYLCASSLGGNQETQYFGPGTRLLVL.

This rearrangement joins TRBV5-6 to TRBJ1-5; D call uncertain. V was shortened by 0 bases and J by 2 bases, with 12 bases between the two germline ends. The length of the CDR3 is 16 residues. Per germline, CDR1 SGHDT and CDR2 YYEEEE. The CDR3 reads CASSLGPGVGNQPQHF. CDR3 sequence (DNA): TGTGCCAGCAGCTTGGGCCCTGGGGTTGGCAATCAGCCCCAGCATTTT.

The chain couples TRBV6-6 to TRBJ2-7, with D possibly being TRBD1 (7 bases). The germline gives CDR1 MNHNY, CDR2 SVGAGI (reference sequence). The CDR3 extends over 12 amino acids. Trimming pared 9 bases from V and 7 bases from J, leaving 16 bases between. CDR3 DNA sequence: TGTGCCAGTTCCCAGGGGGGCTGGGAGCAGTACTTC. Protein: CASSQGGWEQYF.

This chain links TRBV28 with TRBJ2-7; TRBD2 aligns across 12 bases. Trimming took 8 bases from V and 6 from J; bases not matched to a gene: 8. This CDR3 has 14 amino acids. CDR1 and CDR2 from the germline V gene are MDHEN and SYDVKM. CDR3 bases: TGTGCCAGCCATGCTAGCGGGAGGGCCATCGAGCAGTACTTC. Its protein product is CASHASGRAIEQYF.

The rearrangement joins TRBV18 to TRBJ2-7, with 8 bases that match TRBD2. CDR1 and CDR2 from the germline V gene are KGHSH and LQKENI. With V trimmed by 2 bases and J by 3 bases, 6 bases remained unmatched. The CDR3 totals 15 residues. DNA of the CDR3: TGTGCCAGCTCACCAAGTCGGCGGGGGGACTACGAGCAGTACTTC. This sequence encodes CASSPSRRGDYEQYF.

The chain joins TRBV29-1 to TRBJ1-2, with D possibly matching TRBD1 (5 bases). In germline, CDR1 is SQVTM, CDR2 ANQGSEA. The CDR3 length is 15 residues. Trimming cost V 0 bases and J 4 bases, with 15 bases left between them. CDR3 loop: CSVEDRGKGAYGYTF. CDR3 DNA: TGCAGCGTTGAAGATCGTGGAAAAGGGGCCTATGGCTACACCTTC. Looking up the rest from reference TRBV29-1 and TRBJ1-2 gives the full variable domain: SAVISQKPSRDICQRGTSLTIQCQVDSQVTMMFWYRQQPGQSLTLIATANQGSEATYESGFVIDKFPISRPNLTFSTLTVSNMSPEDSSIYLCSVEDRGKGAYGYTFGSGTRLTVV.

The chain carries TRBV7-2 and TRBJ2-2, with a weak D call TRBD1 (6 bases). Germline V gene lookup returns CDR1 SGHTA and CDR2 FQGNSA. Between the trimmed V and J ends, which lost 4 bases and 4 bases, there was a span of 10 bases. The CDR3 runs 14 residues. As DNA, the CDR3 is TGTGCCAGCAGCTCGCGACAGGTCACCGGGGAGCTGTTTTTT. Protein product: CASSSRQVTGELFF.

V gene TRBV6-5 combines with J gene TRBJ2-7, with TRBD2 matching 10 bases. Trimming cost V 11 bases and J 0 bases; bases outside gene matches: 10. Germline CDR1 is MNHEY and CDR2 is SVGAGI. The length of the CDR3 is 15 residues. CDR3 in DNA: TGTGCCGGAGGCCAACTAGCGGGATGCTCCTACGAGCAGTACTTC. This sequence encodes CAGGQLAGCSYEQYF.

The rearrangement uses TRBV5-6 and TRBJ2-7, with D tentatively TRBD2 (5 bases). Trimming shortened V by 4 bases and J by 6 bases, and 11 bases separated the two germline ends. From germline, CDR1 is SGHDT and CDR2 YYEEEE. This CDR3 contains 12 residues. The CDR3 loop reads CASSRYSGEQYF. CDR3 in DNA: TGTGCCAGCAGCCGTTACAGCGGCGAGCAGTACTTC.

The chain carries TRBV15 and TRBJ1-1; D is undetermined. V was clipped by 0 bases and J by 0 bases, with 8 bases between them. The CDR3 is 15 residues long. Looked up from germline, CDR1 is LNHNV and CDR2 is YYDKDF (reference sequence). This chain's CDR3 is CATSRDPRMNTEAFF. CDR3 nucleotides: TGTGCCACCAGCAGAGATCCCCGGATGAACACTGAAGCTTTCTTT.

J is TRBJ2-2 and V is TRBV6-5; D uncertain. V lost 6 bases to trimming and J lost 5 bases, with 16 bases between them. The CDR3 runs to 15 residues. The germline V gene has CDR1 MNHEY and CDR2 SVGAGI. CDR3: CASSVVEPGTGELFF. CDR3 DNA: TGTGCCAGCAGCGTTGTTGAACCCGGAACCGGGGAGCTGTTTTTT.

The rearrangement links TRBV5-6 to TRBJ1-4; no reliable D call. The germline V and J ends were trimmed by 4 bases and 7 bases, with 17 bases remaining between them. The CDR3 extends over 15 amino acids. Per germline, CDR1 SGHDT and CDR2 YYEEEE. The CDR3 loop is CASSVRGPGLEKLFF. DNA of the CDR3: TGTGCCAGCAGCGTACGGGGTCCCGGGCTTGAAAAACTGTTTTTT. Looking up the rest from reference TRBV5-6 and TRBJ1-4 gives the full variable domain: DAGVTQSPTHLIKTRGQQVTLRCSPKSGHDTVSWYQQALGQGPQFIFQYYEEEERQRGNFPDRFSGHQFPNYSSELNVNALLLGDSALYLCASSVRGPGLEKLFFGSGTQLSVL.

The rearrangement uses TRBV14 and TRBJ2-1, with 15 bases identical to TRBD2. CDR1 and CDR2 from the germline V gene are SGHDN and FVKESK. With V trimmed by 2 bases and J by 12 bases, 17 bases remained unmatched. CDR3 length: 19 amino acids. The CDR3 loop is CASSQLSGTSGRPRNLQFF. As DNA, the CDR3 is TGTGCCAGCAGCCAATTATCAGGGACTAGCGGGAGGCCCCGGAATTTGCAGTTCTTC.

The chain combines TRBV10-3 with TRBJ1-1, with 8 bases lining up with TRBD1. CDR3 size: 13 residues. Germline V lookup: CDR1 ENHRY, CDR2 SYGVKD. With V trimmed by 11 bases and J by 5 bases, 10 bases remained unmatched. CDR3 DNA sequence: TGTGCCGCAGGACAGGGCGTTTTTACTGAAGCTTTCTTT. It encodes CAAGQGVFTEAFF.

This clone was observed a few times. The chain links TRBV6-6 to TRBJ1-5, with D possibly TRBD1 on 5 matching bases. Trimming pared 6 bases from V and 7 bases from J, leaving 13 bases between. Germline V CDR1 and CDR2: MNHNY, SVGAGI (reference sequence). The CDR3 spans 13 residues. The CDR3 nucleotides are TGTGCCAGCAGGCGGGACCCAGGACAGCCCCAGCATTTT. Its protein product is CASRRDPGQPQHF.

The genes are TRBV10-3 and TRBJ2-7; 16 bases map to TRBD2. Germline V CDR1 and CDR2: ENHRY, SYGVKD. Trimming removed 0 bases from V and 4 bases from J; junction bases left unmatched: 9. The CDR3 spans 19 residues. This CDR3 is CAISESARGLAGGRYEQYF. CDR3 nucleotides: TGTGCCATCAGTGAGTCTGCCAGGGGACTAGCGGGAGGGAGGTACGAGCAGTACTTC.

This chain connects TRBV18 to TRBJ1-2; 10 positions match TRBD1. The V gene's germline CDR1 is KGHSH and CDR2 LQKENI. This CDR3 is 14 amino acids long. V was clipped by 5 bases and J by 2 bases; unmatched bases: 2. CDR3 nucleotides: TGTGCCAGCTCATCGGGACAGGGGAACTATGGCTACACCTTC. Translation gives CASSSGQGNYGYTF.

The chain recombines TRBV4-2 with TRBJ2-7; 7 bases map to TRBD1. Germline trimming cut 4 bases from V and 3 bases from J; bases unmatched to any gene: 9. The CDR3 length is 15 residues. Germline CDR1 and CDR2: LGHNA and YNFKEQ. The CDR3 region is CASSPGTAANYEQYF. In nucleotides, the CDR3 is TGTGCCAGCAGCCCAGGGACAGCGGCCAACTACGAGCAGTACTTC.